The 25 T cell receptor beta chains below all came from one sample that was sequenced in a study of T cells in Graves' hyperthyroidism and ophthalmopathy (dated by TCRdb to the late 2010s). The method was multiplex PCR. The reads were generated on an Illumina HiSeq 2000. The TCR beta CDR3 regions were amplified from the RNA transcripts. The first round of RT-PCR for the TCR CDR3 was performed with the HTBI primer set and the Qiagen OneStep RT-PCR kit. TCRdb ran its own pipeline on the public reads, namely fastp trimming at Q25 and MiXCR clone calling, and kept in-frame beta chains. Each entry is one CDR3 protein sequence, shown with its most common DNA and genes. In this sample the table shows approximately 530,000 distinct CDR3 sequences, less than 20% of which occur a single time. The ten largest make up 40% to 50% of the sample. Input material: blood. The source of these receptors is a man in his forties with Graves' ophthalmopathy.

The table lists this clonotype with a few counts. The rearrangement uses TRBV10-3 and TRBJ2-2, with 9 nucleotides matching TRBD1. Germline lookup yields CDR1 ENHRY and CDR2 SYGVKD. The ends lost 4 bases at V and 2 bases at J; junction bases unmatched: 2. The CDR3 extends over 15 amino acids. DNA of the CDR3: TGTGCCATCAGTGCCACAGGGGGCAACACCGGGGAGCTGTTTTTT. Its translation is CAISATGGNTGELFF.

The genes are TRBV12-3 or TRBV12-4 and TRBJ2-3; 8 bases are a match to TRBD2. This CDR3 spans 14 amino acids. The J segment lost 5 bases and the V segment lost 7 bases, leaving 8 bases of the junction unmatched. The CDR3 spells CASNVGLAGDTQYF. CDR3 nucleotide sequence: TGTGCCAGCAATGTCGGACTAGCTGGAGATACGCAGTATTTT.

This CDR3 is CASSGGTSGVYNEQFF. The DNA for the CDR3 is TGTGCCAGTAGTGGGGGGACTAGCGGGGTCTACAATGAGCAGTTCTTC. This chain links TRBV19 with TRBJ2-1, with 13 positions matching TRBD2. The germline gives CDR1 LNHDA, CDR2 SQIVND (reference sequence). The CDR3 covers 16 residues. V was pared by 5 bases and J by 3 bases, with 4 bases of the junction left unmatched.

Concerning this clonotype: Sequence at one end of the junction differs from germline and may be a read error. This chain links TRBV7-3 with TRBJ2-1; D might be TRBD2 (6 bases). The germline gives CDR1 SGHTA, CDR2 FQGTGA. This CDR3 contains 15 residues. CDR3 sequence: CAGSQTPGAYNEQFF. As DNA, the CDR3 is TGTGCCGGCAGCCAAACCCCGGGGGCCTACAATGAGCAGTTCTTC. The full variable domain, completed using reference TRBV7-3 and TRBJ2-1, is GAGVSQTPSNKVTEKGKYVELRCDPISGHTALYWYRQSLGQGPEFLIYFQGTGAADDSGLPNDRFFAVRPEGSVSTLKIQRTERGDSAVYLCAGSQTPGAYNEQFFGPGTRLTVL.

The rearrangement links TRBV4-3 to TRBJ2-1, with D maybe TRBD1 (5 bases). There are 13 residues in the CDR3. V lost 1 base, J lost 7 bases, and 8 bases lay in between. Germline V CDR1 and CDR2: LGHNA, YSLEER. This CDR3 reads CASSQGGANEQFF. CDR3 in DNA: TGCGCCAGCAGCCAAGGTGGGGCGAATGAGCAGTTCTTC.

This clonotype was seen at least ten times. The rearrangement links TRBV11-3 to TRBJ2-1; no reliable D call. This CDR3 spans 11 amino acids. The germline V gene encodes CDR1 SGHNT and CDR2 YENEEA. V shed 3 bases and J shed 7 bases, with 4 bases lying between them. The CDR3 sequence: CASSLENEQFF. CDR3 nucleotides: TGTGCCAGCAGCTTGGAGAATGAGCAGTTCTTC.

This chain joins TRBV13 and TRBJ1-2; D uncertain. V lost 4 bases, J lost 8 bases, and 11 bases lay in between. In germline, CDR1 is PRHDT, CDR2 FYEKMQ (reference sequence). CDR3 length equals 12 residues. Here the CDR3 reads CASSSLRGGYTF. The CDR3 DNA is TGTGCCAGCAGCTCACTACGGGGAGGCTACACCTTC.

This clonotype was detected many times. This chain joins TRBV27 and TRBJ2-7; D may correspond to TRBD1 or TRBD2 (5 bases each). This CDR3 is 17 amino acids long. V dropped 5 bases and J dropped 3 bases, with 23 bases sitting between them. In germline, CDR1 is MNHEY, CDR2 SMNVEV (reference sequence). CDR3 loop: CASSGVGTQVYRYEQYF. CDR3 DNA sequence: TGTGCCAGCAGTGGGGTGGGGACCCAAGTCTACCGCTACGAGCAGTACTTC.

The V and J genes are TRBV12-3 or TRBV12-4 and TRBJ2-4; TRBD1 aligns across 7 bases. The CDR3 covers 17 residues. Unmatched junction bases numbered 10, after V lost 5 bases and J lost 0 bases. CDR3 sequence: CASSLGTAKAAKNIQYF. Written as DNA, the CDR3 is TGTGCCAGCAGTCTCGGGACAGCGAAGGCAGCCAAAAACATTCAGTACTTC.

This clonotype was counted many times. The chain links TRBV20-1 to TRBJ2-7; TRBD2 agrees at 7 bases. CDR1 is DFQATT and CDR2 is SNEGSKA in the germline V gene (reference sequence). This CDR3 spans 12 amino acids. V lost 5 bases and J lost 3; bases outside the gene matches: 4. CDR3 nucleotides: TGCAGTGCTTCCGGACTAGGCTACGAGCAGTACTTC. Translating gives CSASGLGYEQYF.

On this clonotype: Relative to the germline gene, one junction end is altered; a read error may explain this. The chain combines TRBV4-1 with TRBJ1-1; 8 bases are a match to TRBD1. The CDR3 has 17 amino acids. The germline V gene encodes CDR1 MGHRA and CDR2 YSYEKL. The CDR3 is CASSREDRARRDTEALF. The DNA for the CDR3 is TGCGCCAGCAGCCGTGAGGACAGGGCCCGCAGGGACACTGAAGCTCTCTTT.

This clonotype was seen only a few times. Germline and junction disagree at one end, which may indicate a read error. The rearrangement links TRBV27 to TRBJ2-7; tentatively, D is TRBD1 (6 bases). CDR1 and CDR2 from the germline V gene are MNHEY and SMNVEV (reference sequence). The CDR3 extends over 13 amino acids. CDR3 in DNA: TGTGCCAGCAGTCTCGGGACAACCTACGAGCAGTGCTTC. It translates to CASSLGTTYEQCF.

Here the CDR3 DNA reads TGTGCCAGCAGCCCTGGACAGGACCCATACGAGCAGTACTTC. Protein sequence: CASSPGQDPYEQYF. This chain links TRBV6-2 or TRBV6-3 with TRBJ2-7; 7 bases are shared with TRBD1. CDR3 length: 14 residues. V shed 6 bases and J 4 bases; nucleotides not matched to a gene: 9. Germline V gives CDR1 MNHEY, CDR2 SVGEGT.

This clonotype showed up just a few times. The CDR3 is CSARFPDREGDIQYF. CDR3 nucleotide sequence: TGCAGTGCTAGATTCCCGGACAGGGAAGGGGACATTCAGTACTTC. V gene TRBV20-1 combines with J gene TRBJ2-4; 8 nucleotides agree with TRBD1. The CDR3 loop spans 15 amino acids. J lost 8 bases, V lost 2 bases, and 11 bases had no gene match. Germline CDR1 DFQATT, CDR2 SNEGSKA (reference sequence).

This chain joins TRBV6-2 or TRBV6-3 and TRBJ2-1; TRBD2 agrees at 8 bases. Unmatched junction bases numbered 11, after V lost 6 bases and J lost 7 bases. The CDR3 loop spans 15 amino acids. Germline lookup yields CDR1 MNHEY and CDR2 SVGEGT. The CDR3 DNA follows: TGTGCCAGCAGCCTACCTCGGGGGGGGGGGAATGAGCAGTTCTTC. Residues: CASSLPRGGGNEQFF.

This clonotype was observed a few times. The chain couples TRBV3-1 to TRBJ2-7, with TRBD1 as a possible D gene (5 bases). The V and J ends lost 1 base and 2 bases respectively, with 12 bases between them. Germline-derived CDR1 and CDR2 are LGHDT and YNNKEL (reference sequence). The CDR3 length is 15 residues. CDR3 residues: CASSQGQGVPYEQYF. DNA for the CDR3: TGTGCCAGCAGCCAAGGGCAGGGCGTCCCCTACGAGCAGTACTTC.

The chain uses TRBV20-1 and TRBJ1-1; D is unclear. Trimming took off 5 bases at V and 8 bases at J, with 24 bases between the two ends. In germline, CDR1 is DFQATT, CDR2 SNEGSKA (reference sequence). This CDR3 contains 15 residues. DNA of the CDR3: TGCAGTGCTCCCTCCAAAGACGGCCCAAATCGCGAAGCTTTCTTT. Protein product: CSAPSKDGPNREAFF.

A remark on this clonotype: This sequence may be a read error, since a much larger clone differs from it by one base. The chain is built from TRBV28 and TRBJ2-5; D remains ambiguous. V was clipped by 11 bases and J by 0 bases, with 19 bases between them. CDR1 and CDR2 from the germline V gene are MDHEN and SYDVKM. CDR3 length: 15 amino acids. This CDR3 is CAGKEWDTYQETQYF. The CDR3 DNA is TGTGCCGGCAAGGAGTGGGATACGTACCAAGAGACCCAGTACTTC.

The J gene is TRBJ2-4, the V gene TRBV11-2; 16 bases match TRBD2. CDR1 is SGHAT, CDR2 FQNNGV, per germline. V gave up 8 bases and J gave up 14 bases; unmatched junction bases: 21. The CDR3 extends over 18 amino acids. In DNA, the CDR3 is TGTGCCAGCGGATACCCCCCTACCGGGACTAGCGGGGGGGCTTTCAAGTACTTC. Its translation: CASGYPPTGTSGGAFKYF.

The chain recombines TRBV6-1 with TRBJ2-1; 8 bases match TRBD1. This CDR3 is built from 14 residues. The V gene's germline CDR1 is MNHNS and CDR2 SASEGT. The ends lost 8 bases at V and 8 bases at J; junction bases unmatched: 11. CDR3 residues: CASYSLAGGHEQFF. The CDR3 DNA follows: TGTGCCAGCTATTCTCTGGCAGGGGGCCATGAGCAGTTCTTC.

This clonotype was counted a few times. The V call is TRBV9, the J call TRBJ2-1; 7 bases agree with TRBD2. The J segment lost 4 bases and the V segment lost 0 bases, leaving 7 bases of the junction unmatched. The length of the CDR3 is 16 residues. Germline V gene data show CDR1 as SGDLS and CDR2 as YYNGEE. As DNA, the CDR3 is TGTGCCAGCAGCGTAGGGCGGGAGAGCCCTTACAATGAGCAGTTCTTC. As protein: CASSVGRESPYNEQFF. Looking up the rest from reference TRBV9 and TRBJ2-1 gives the full variable domain: DSGVTQTPKHLITATGQRVTLRCSPRSGDLSVYWYQQSLDQGLQFLIQYYNGEERAKGNILERFSAQQFPDLHSELNLSSLELGDSALYFCASSVGRESPYNEQFFGPGTRLTVL.

This clonotype was found many times. The rearrangement links TRBV10-3 to TRBJ2-3; the D gene is possibly TRBD1 (6 bases). Trimming took 8 bases from V and 6 from J, leaving 18 bases between them. Germline assignment: CDR1 ENHRY and CDR2 SYGVKD. The CDR3 has 14 residues. CDR3 residues: CAIATGTSGDTQYF. CDR3 bases: TGTGCCATCGCAACAGGGACATCAGGGGATACGCAGTATTTT.

This clonotype was found many times. V gene TRBV3-1 combines with J gene TRBJ1-1; no firm D call. This CDR3 is built from 12 residues. The V gene's germline CDR1 is LGHDT and CDR2 YNNKEL (reference sequence). V lost 6 bases, J lost 0 bases, and 5 bases lay in between. The CDR3 loop reads CASRNMNTEAFF. The CDR3 DNA reads TGTGCCAGCAGGAACATGAACACTGAAGCTTTCTTT.

The rearrangement joins TRBV15 to TRBJ2-5, with D hard to call. The CDR3 has 14 residues. Germline assignment: CDR1 LNHNV and CDR2 YYDKDF (reference sequence). V lost 0 bases to trimming and J lost 5 bases, with 10 bases between them. The CDR3 protein is CATSRDNRRETQYF. As DNA, the CDR3 is TGTGCCACCAGCAGAGATAATCGCAGGGAGACCCAGTACTTC.

This chain uses TRBV20-1 with TRBJ2-1, with D possibly called TRBD1 or TRBD2 (5 bases each). The CDR3 loop spans 13 amino acids. CDR1 is DFQATT and CDR2 is SNEGSKA in the germline V gene (reference sequence). V was shortened by 6 bases and J by 7 bases, with 16 bases between the two germline ends. DNA for the CDR3: TGCAGTGCCCCACGGGACCTTAGGAATGAGCAGTTCTTC. Its protein is CSAPRDLRNEQFF.